These 13 T cell receptor beta chains came from one sample sequenced in a study of blood T cell repertoires in COVID-19. Profiling relied on immunoSEQ multiplex PCR, and the TCRdb table lists in-frame clones only, not all of them. Altogether tens of thousands of clones are present, around three quarters being singletons, with the ten largest covering under 30%. The sample was peripheral blood. Receptors were obtained from a human donor in a cohort sampled during active COVID-19.

This chain uses TRBV5-1 with TRBJ2-5; 15 bases fit TRBD2. CDR3 length equals 15 residues. Germline V gives CDR1 SGHRS, CDR2 YFSETQ. V lost 5 bases to trimming and J lost 5 bases; unmatched junction nucleotides: 4. The CDR3 reads CASRLGTSGRETQYF. The CDR3, as DNA: TGCGCCAGCAGACTAGGGACTAGCGGGAGGGAGACCCAGTACTTC.

This sequence joins TRBV5-5 and TRBJ2-1; 10 bases align to TRBD1. CDR1 is SGHKS, CDR2 YYEKEE, per germline (reference sequence). The CDR3 contains 16 residues. V was clipped by 0 bases and J by 7 bases; unmatched bases: 7. CDR3: CASSLAGTGVWNEQFF. CDR3 nucleotides: TGTGCCAGCAGCTTGGCTGGGACAGGGGTTTGGAATGAGCAGTTCTTC.

The chain couples TRBV3-1 (or the pseudogene TRBV3-2) to TRBJ1-4; TRBD1 aligns across 8 bases. Unmatched junction bases numbered 4, after V lost 4 bases and J lost 3 bases. The CDR3 is 15 amino acids. Germline CDR1 LGHDT, CDR2 YNNKEL (reference sequence). This CDR3 is CASSPRTGPNEKLFF. CDR3 coding DNA: TGTGCCAGCAGCCCTAGGACAGGGCCTAATGAAAAACTGTTTTTT.

This chain connects TRBV5-1 to TRBJ2-5, with D possibly TRBD2 on 5 matching bases. This CDR3 has 16 residues. Germline values: CDR1 SGHRS, CDR2 YFSETQ. Trimming stripped 3 bases from V and 4 bases from J, with 19 bases between. The CDR3 DNA reads as TGCGCCAGCAGCTCTCGTTCCTGGGGTAGCGTAGAGACCCAGTACTTC. It yields the protein CASSSRSWGSVETQYF.

Only one count was recorded for this clone. The V call is TRBV7-2, the J call TRBJ2-5; D remains ambiguous. CDR1 is SGHTA, CDR2 FQGNSA, per germline. Trimming removed 5 bases at V and 2 bases at J, with 9 bases between. The CDR3 sequence is 13 residues long. Here the CDR3 reads CASSPQSQETQYF. The CDR3 bases are TGTGCCAGCAGCCCACAAAGTCAAGAGACCCAGTACTTC.

This chain joins TRBV25-1 and TRBJ2-2, with a possible D match to TRBD1 (6 bases). CDR3 size: 13 residues. The germline gives CDR1 MGHDK, CDR2 SYGVNS. V was shortened by 6 bases and J by 6 bases, with 11 bases between the two germline ends. CDR3 loop: CASRHRVAGELFF. CDR3 in DNA: TGTGCCAGCAGGCACAGGGTTGCCGGGGAGCTGTTTTTT.

This clone was counted between two and nine times. The V call is TRBV7-6, the J call TRBJ2-1, with D perhaps TRBD2 (7 bases). Germline values: CDR1 SGHVS, CDR2 FNYEAQ. The CDR3 extends over 16 amino acids. V was trimmed by 1 base and J by 3 bases, leaving 13 bases between them. DNA of the CDR3: TGTGCCAGCAGCTTAGGGGCGGGGGCCTTCTACAATGAGCAGTTCTTC. As protein: CASSLGAGAFYNEQFF.

The chain joins TRBV5-6 to TRBJ1-6, with 7 bases matching TRBD1. Germline CDR1 SGHDT, CDR2 YYEEEE. The CDR3 is made up of 15 amino acids. V was pared by 3 bases and J by 10 bases, with 10 bases of the junction left unmatched. CDR3 in DNA: TGTGCCAGCAGCTCACTGGGACAGAAGGAGTCACCCCTCCACTTT. It yields the protein CASSSLGQKESPLHF.

This sequence joins TRBV15 and TRBJ2-7, with a possible D match to TRBD2 (5 bases). Germline loops: CDR1 LNHNV, CDR2 YYDKDF (reference sequence). This CDR3 is built from 13 residues. The V end lost 3 bases, the J end lost 3 bases, and 9 bases lay between the germline ends. The CDR3 protein is CATSRDAGYEQYF. The DNA for the CDR3 is TGTGCCACCAGCAGGGACGCGGGCTACGAGCAGTACTTC.

The chain has TRBV7-2 and TRBJ2-3; a weak D match, TRBD1 (6 bases). Germline-derived CDR1 and CDR2 are SGHTA and FQGNSA. This CDR3 has 15 residues. Trimming pared 8 bases from V and 2 bases from J, leaving 17 bases between. CDR3 DNA: TGTGCCAGCGCCCGTAGCAGGGGCTACACAGATACGCAGTATTTT. It codes for CASARSRGYTDTQYF.

The chain combines TRBV7-2 with TRBJ1-4, with unresolved D. Germline V lookup: CDR1 SGHTA, CDR2 FQGNSA. Trimming removed 5 bases from V and 0 bases from J, with 13 bases in between. This CDR3 spans 16 amino acids. The CDR3 coding sequence is TGTGCCAGCAGCCCCGGGAGCGGGGCAACTAATGAAAAACTGTTTTTT. Protein: CASSPGSGATNEKLFF.

The V and J genes are TRBV5-6 and TRBJ2-5; 10 bases match TRBD2. V trimming: 5 bases; J trimming: 4 bases; junction bases outside the gene matches: 8. Germline V gene lookup returns CDR1 SGHDT and CDR2 YYEEEE. CDR3 size: 15 residues. This CDR3 is CASSRVLAGAETQYF. Written as DNA, the CDR3 is TGTGCCAGCAGTCGGGTGCTAGCGGGAGCAGAGACCCAGTACTTC.

This clone came up a few times. The rearrangement uses TRBV7-2 and TRBJ2-7; 9 bases map to TRBD1. The CDR3 is made up of 16 amino acids. Per germline, CDR1 SGHTA and CDR2 FQGNSA. V was clipped by 1 base and J by 5 bases; unmatched bases: 9. CDR3 protein: CASSLGPGTGWDEQYF. CDR3 nucleotide sequence: TGTGCCAGCAGCTTAGGCCCCGGGACAGGGTGGGACGAGCAGTACTTC.